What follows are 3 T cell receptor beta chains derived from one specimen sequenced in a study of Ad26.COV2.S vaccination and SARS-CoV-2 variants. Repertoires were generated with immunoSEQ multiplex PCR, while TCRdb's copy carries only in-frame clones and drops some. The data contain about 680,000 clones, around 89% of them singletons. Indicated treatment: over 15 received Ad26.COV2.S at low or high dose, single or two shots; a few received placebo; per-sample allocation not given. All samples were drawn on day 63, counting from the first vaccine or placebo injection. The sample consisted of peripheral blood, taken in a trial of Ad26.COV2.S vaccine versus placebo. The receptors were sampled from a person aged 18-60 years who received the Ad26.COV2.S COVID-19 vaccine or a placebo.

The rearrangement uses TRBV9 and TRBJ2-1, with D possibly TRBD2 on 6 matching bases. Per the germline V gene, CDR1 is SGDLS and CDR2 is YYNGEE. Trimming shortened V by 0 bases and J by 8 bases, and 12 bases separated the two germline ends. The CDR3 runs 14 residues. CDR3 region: CASSVGPGRYEQFF. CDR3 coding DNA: TGTGCCAGCAGCGTAGGGCCAGGGAGGTATGAGCAGTTCTTC.

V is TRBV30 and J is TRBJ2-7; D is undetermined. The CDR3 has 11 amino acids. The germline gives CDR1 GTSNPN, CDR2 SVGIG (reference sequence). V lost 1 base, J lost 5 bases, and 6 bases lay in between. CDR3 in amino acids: CAWSDSHEQYF. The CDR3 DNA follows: TGTGCCTGGAGTGACAGCCACGAGCAGTACTTC.

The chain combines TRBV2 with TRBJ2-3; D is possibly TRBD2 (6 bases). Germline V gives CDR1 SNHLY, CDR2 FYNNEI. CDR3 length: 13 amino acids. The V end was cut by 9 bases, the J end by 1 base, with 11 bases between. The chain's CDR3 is CARSSAGTDTQYF. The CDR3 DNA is TGTGCCAGGTCTAGCGCTGGCACAGATACGCAGTATTTT.